The next 18 T cell receptor beta chains were all read from a single sample in a study of spatial heterogeneity in lung cancer. General observations from the study: The study found that expanded intratumoral alpha and beta TCR counts tracked tumor mutation counts.

The time point was: sample taken at primary tumor resection. These receptors lack a known antigen. TCRdb recomputed calls from the 5' RACE reads with MiXCR, one row per CDR3 protein. Of fewer than 3,500 distinct CDR3 sequences detected, about a quarter appear once; the ten largest clones hold under 14%. The material was lung tumor tissue, obtained at surgery. The receptor set was obtained from a female donor with early-stage non-small cell lung cancer.

This clonotype was detected only a few times. V and J are TRBV4-1 and TRBJ2-3; D uncertain. Trimming stripped 1 base from V and 5 bases from J, with 13 bases between. CDR1 and CDR2 (germline): MGHRA, YSYEKL. CDR3 size: 15 residues. This CDR3 is CASSQVPLRKDTQYF. The CDR3 DNA reads TGCGCCAGCAGCCAAGTTCCCCTGCGAAAAGATACGCAGTATTTT.

This clonotype turned up a few times. This sequence joins TRBV27 and TRBJ1-5, with D possibly TRBD1 on 5 matching bases. Trimming pared 5 bases from V and 0 bases from J, leaving 14 bases between. Per the germline V gene, CDR1 is MNHEY and CDR2 is SMNVEV (reference sequence). The CDR3 runs to 16 residues. The CDR3 protein is CASSIDRQYSNQPQHF. The DNA of the CDR3 is TGTGCCAGCAGTATAGATCGACAGTATAGCAATCAGCCCCAGCATTTT.

This clonotype is judged large (0.1 to 1%). V usage is TRBV28 and J usage is TRBJ2-1, with 8 bases aligning to TRBD2. In germline, CDR1 is MDHEN, CDR2 SYDVKM. The J segment lost 7 bases and the V segment lost 10 bases, leaving 12 bases of the junction unmatched. This CDR3 comprises 14 residues. The DNA for the CDR3 is TGTGCCACCATCTTCCGGGAGGGGGGGAATGAGCAGTTCTTC. It yields the protein CATIFREGGNEQFF.

A few counts support this clonotype. This chain's CDR3 is CASSLHSRTQYF. CDR3 in DNA: TGTGCCAGCAGCTTACACAGCCGGACCCAGTACTTC. The chain uses TRBV7-2 and TRBJ2-5; D remains unclear. The ends were cut back, 2 bases at V and 7 bases at J, with 8 bases in the middle. This CDR3 has 12 amino acids. Germline V gene lookup returns CDR1 SGHTA and CDR2 FQGNSA.

This clonotype is medium-sized. The chain carries TRBV5-6 and TRBJ2-1; the match to TRBD2 covers 8 bases. The germline V gene encodes CDR1 SGHDT and CDR2 YYEEEE. The CDR3 is 16 residues long. V gave up 2 bases and J gave up 3 bases; unmatched junction bases: 7. This CDR3 reads CASSFEAGEVYNEQFF. CDR3 in DNA: TGTGCCAGCAGCTTCGAAGCGGGAGAAGTCTACAATGAGCAGTTCTTC. Based on the CDR3 plus reference TRBV5-6 and TRBJ2-1, the full variable domain is DAGVTQSPTHLIKTRGQQVTLRCSPKSGHDTVSWYQQALGQGPQFIFQYYEEEERQRGNFPDRFSGHQFPNYSSELNVNALLLGDSALYLCASSFEAGEVYNEQFFGPGTRLTVL.

This chain uses TRBV18 with TRBJ1-2; 8 bases are a match to TRBD1. The CDR3 length is 15 residues. Germline V gene lookup returns CDR1 KGHSH and CDR2 LQKENI. With V trimmed by 2 bases and J by 4 bases, 6 bases remained unmatched. DNA of the CDR3: TGTGCCAGCTCACCAGAACAGGGGGTGAGCTATGGCTACACCTTC. It specifies CASSPEQGVSYGYTF.

This clonotype is judged medium-sized (0.01 to 0.1%). CDR3 DNA: TGTGCCAGCAGCTCGTTTCTAGGACGCTCCTACAATGAGCAGTTCTTC. Translation: CASSSFLGRSYNEQFF. The chain uses TRBV5-4 and TRBJ2-1; D is ambiguous. The CDR3 contains 16 residues. V gave up 3 bases and J gave up 0 bases, with 13 bases separating them. Germline V CDR1 and CDR2: SGHNT, YYREEE (reference sequence).

This chain connects TRBV29-1 to TRBJ1-2, with 7 bases matching TRBD1. Trimming removed 4 bases from V and 5 bases from J; junction bases left unmatched: 4. This CDR3 spans 12 amino acids. Germline V gene sequence: CDR1 SQVTM, CDR2 ANQGSEA. The CDR3 here is CSVATGVYGYTF. The CDR3 DNA reads TGCAGCGTTGCCACAGGGGTGTATGGCTACACCTTC.

In its sample, this clonotype is medium-sized (0.01 to 0.1%). V usage is TRBV28 and J usage is TRBJ1-1; D not certain. The ends were cut back, 6 bases at V and 5 bases at J, with 7 bases in the middle. Germline V gene sequence: CDR1 MDHEN, CDR2 SYDVKM. The CDR3 is made up of 11 amino acids. The CDR3 nucleotides are TGTGCCAGCAGGCGCAATACTGAAGCTTTCTTT. It encodes CASRRNTEAFF.

Here the CDR3 reads CASSSGLEPYEQYF. CDR3 nucleotide sequence: TGCGCCAGCAGCTCGGGACTAGAACCCTACGAGCAGTACTTC. This chain links TRBV5-1 with TRBJ2-7; 8 nucleotides agree with TRBD2. The length of the CDR3 is 14 residues. Germline V CDR1 and CDR2: SGHRS, YFSETQ. Unmatched junction bases numbered 4, after V lost 3 bases and J lost 2 bases.

By sample fraction, this clonotype is large. The chain links TRBV5-4 to TRBJ2-1; 12 nucleotides agree with TRBD2. The CDR3 length is 19 residues. V lost 4 bases, J lost 7 bases, and 18 bases stayed unmatched. The germline V gene encodes CDR1 SGHNT and CDR2 YYREEE (reference sequence). DNA of the CDR3: TGTGCCAGCAGCCCGTGGAGTGGGGCTAGCGGGAGGGGCGGGAATGAGCAGTTCTTC. It yields the protein CASSPWSGASGRGGNEQFF.

The chain has TRBV6-2 or TRBV6-3 and TRBJ1-5; TRBD1 is a possible D gene (6 bases). Per germline, CDR1 MNHEY and CDR2 SVGEGT. The CDR3 length is 14 residues. V lost 0 bases and J lost 15, with 18 bases in between. The CDR3 is CASSYSEGGQGRHF. The CDR3 DNA sequence: TGTGCCAGCAGTTACTCCGAAGGTGGGCAGGGGCGGCATTTT.

The chain couples TRBV29-1 to TRBJ2-5; a possible D gene is TRBD2 (6 bases). The germline V and J ends were trimmed by 4 bases and 7 bases, with 16 bases remaining between them. The CDR3 runs 13 residues. Germline V gives CDR1 SQVTM, CDR2 ANQGSEA. The CDR3 reads CSVVDSSGRTQYF. CDR3 DNA: TGCAGCGTTGTTGACAGCTCCGGGAGGACCCAGTACTTC.

This clonotype is classed as medium-sized. Sequence at one end of the junction differs from germline and may be a read error. The rearrangement links TRBV28 to TRBJ2-5, with a tentative D call TRBD1 (6 bases). CDR1 is MDHEN, CDR2 SYDVKM, per germline. The CDR3 runs 15 residues. CDR3 loop: CASSLSGQPRETQYF. CDR3 nucleotides: TGTGCCAGCAGCTTATCCGGACAGCCCCGAGAGACCCAGTACTTC.

This chain connects TRBV7-2 to TRBJ1-4, with D possibly TRBD1 on 6 matching bases. The CDR3 runs 14 residues. Trimming took 5 bases from V and 8 from J, leaving 15 bases between them. The V gene's germline CDR1 is SGHTA and CDR2 FQGNSA. The CDR3, as DNA: TGTGCCAGCAGCGTCACAGGGATGAGCGAAAAACTGTTTTTT. Translating it yields CASSVTGMSEKLFF.

This chain joins TRBV20-1 and TRBJ2-3, with D unclear. The CDR3 consists of 11 residues. Germline values: CDR1 DFQATT, CDR2 SNEGSKA (reference sequence). Trimming cost V 5 bases and J 3 bases, with 6 bases left between them. The CDR3 DNA sequence: TGCAGTGCTCCACCGACAGATACGCAGTATTTT. Translating it yields CSAPPTDTQYF.

This clonotype was counted a few times. V and J are TRBV19 and TRBJ2-1; 7 bases are a match to TRBD1. There are 17 residues in the CDR3. The germline gives CDR1 LNHDA, CDR2 SQIVND (reference sequence). V was pared by 5 bases and J by 0 bases, with 10 bases of the junction left unmatched. The CDR3 protein is CASSPGQAIRSYNEQFF. The CDR3 DNA is TGTGCCAGTAGTCCTGGACAGGCGATACGCTCCTACAATGAGCAGTTCTTC.

The chain recombines TRBV7-9 with TRBJ2-2; D not certain. The CDR3 runs 13 residues. V was shortened by 5 bases and J by 1 base, with 5 bases between the two germline ends. Germline V gene sequence: CDR1 SEHNR, CDR2 FQNEAQ (reference sequence). The CDR3 nucleotides are TGTGCCAGCAGCATAAGGAACACCGGGGAGCTGTTTTTT. Translation gives CASSIRNTGELFF.